This TCR beta chain is drawn from a study of T cell responses to AZD1222 COVID-19 vaccine. Trimming took off 7 bases at V and 5 bases at J, with 14 bases between the two ends. The CDR3 totals 14 residues. Germline lookup yields CDR1 LNHDA and CDR2 SQIVND (reference sequence). Study-level results: Females made up more of the donors, who were largely white British, and clonal diversity may have come out too low.

This clone was seen a few times. Its antigen is unidentified. Measured with immunoSEQ multiplex PCR; TCRdb has only the in-frame clones, and not every one. Of 150,000 to 160,000 clones in the sample, around 87% were seen once. Sequenced material: peripheral blood, taken 28 days after the second AZD1222 dose. The chain couples TRBV19 to TRBJ2-2; D is possibly TRBD2 (6 bases). The sequence was collected from an adult who received the AZD1222 COVID-19 vaccine. The CDR3 nucleotides are TGTGCCAGTAATCTCGGGAGTGGGACCGGGGAGCTGTTTTTT. It is translated as CASNLGSGTGELFF.